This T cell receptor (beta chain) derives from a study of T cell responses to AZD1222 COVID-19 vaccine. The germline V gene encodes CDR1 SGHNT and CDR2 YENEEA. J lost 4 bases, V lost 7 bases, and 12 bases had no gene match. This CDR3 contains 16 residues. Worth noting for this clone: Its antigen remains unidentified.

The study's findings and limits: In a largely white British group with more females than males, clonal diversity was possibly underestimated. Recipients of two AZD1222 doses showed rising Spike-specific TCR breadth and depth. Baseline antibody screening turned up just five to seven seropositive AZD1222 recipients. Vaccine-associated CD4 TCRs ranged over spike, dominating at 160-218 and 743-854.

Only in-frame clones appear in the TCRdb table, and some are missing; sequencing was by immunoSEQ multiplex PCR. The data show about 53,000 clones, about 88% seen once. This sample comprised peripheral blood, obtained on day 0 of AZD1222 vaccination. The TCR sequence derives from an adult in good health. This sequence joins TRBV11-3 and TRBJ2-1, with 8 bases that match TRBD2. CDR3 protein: CASNLGATSGYNEQFF. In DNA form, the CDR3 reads TGTGCCAGCAATCTCGGGGCAACTAGCGGATACAATGAGCAGTTCTTC.